This T cell receptor (beta chain) derives from a study of CD8+ T cells in alopecia areata. Trimming removed 8 bases at V and 7 bases at J, with 12 bases between. CDR1 MNHEY and CDR2 SVGAGI come from the germline V gene. The CDR3 is 13 residues long. Treatment here: oral pan-JAK inhibitor, 5-10 mg twice daily. RNA extraction and reverse transcription yielded cDNA as sequencing template. The protocol was immunoSEQ multiplex PCR, while the TCRdb copy is restricted to in-frame clones and leaves out a portion. The sample has about 290,000 clones; about three fifths are singletons. The genes are TRBV6-5 and TRBJ1-6, with D uncertain. This TCR was recovered from a human donor with alopecia areata. The sequenced sample was CD4+ T cells sorted from blood, obtained at week 24, from a patient treated with tofacitinib. CDR3: CASQRNGNSPLHF. The CDR3 region has the DNA TGTGCCAGCCAACGCAACGGCAATTCACCCCTCCACTTT.